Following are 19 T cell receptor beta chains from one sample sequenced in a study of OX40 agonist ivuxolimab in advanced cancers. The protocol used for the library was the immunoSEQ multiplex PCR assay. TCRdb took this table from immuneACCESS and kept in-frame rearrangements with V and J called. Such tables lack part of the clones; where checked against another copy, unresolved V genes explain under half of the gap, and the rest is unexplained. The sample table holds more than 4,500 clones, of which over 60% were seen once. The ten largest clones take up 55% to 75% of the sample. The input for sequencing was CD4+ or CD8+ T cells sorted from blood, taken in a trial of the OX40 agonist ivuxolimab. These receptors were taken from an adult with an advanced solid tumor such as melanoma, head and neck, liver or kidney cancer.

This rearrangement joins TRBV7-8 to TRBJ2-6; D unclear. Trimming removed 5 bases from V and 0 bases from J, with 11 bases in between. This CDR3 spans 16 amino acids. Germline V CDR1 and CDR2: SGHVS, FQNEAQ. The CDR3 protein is CASSRWTNSGANVLTF. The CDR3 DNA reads TGTGCCAGCAGCAGATGGACCAACTCTGGGGCCAACGTCCTGACTTTC.

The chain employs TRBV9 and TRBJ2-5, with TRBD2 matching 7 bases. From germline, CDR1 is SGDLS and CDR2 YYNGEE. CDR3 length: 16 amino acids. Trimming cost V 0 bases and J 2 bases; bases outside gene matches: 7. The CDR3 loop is CASSVGRGVLQETQYF. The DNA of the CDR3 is TGTGCCAGCAGCGTAGGACGGGGGGTTCTTCAAGAGACCCAGTACTTC.

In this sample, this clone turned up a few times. The CDR3 sequence: CASSYQGGQDTQYF. CDR3 in DNA: TGTGCCAGCAGTTACCAGGGGGGTCAAGATACGCAGTATTTT. The chain couples TRBV6-6 to TRBJ2-3, with a tentative D call TRBD1 (7 bases). CDR3 length equals 14 residues. Germline values: CDR1 MNHNY, CDR2 SVGAGI (reference sequence). The V and J ends lost 2 bases and 5 bases respectively, with 11 bases between them.

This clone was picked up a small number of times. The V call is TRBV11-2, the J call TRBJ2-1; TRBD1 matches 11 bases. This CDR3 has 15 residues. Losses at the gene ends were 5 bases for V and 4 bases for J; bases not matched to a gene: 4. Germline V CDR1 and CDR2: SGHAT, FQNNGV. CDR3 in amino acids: CASSIRDRGYNEQFF. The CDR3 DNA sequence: TGTGCCAGCAGCATCCGGGACAGGGGGTACAATGAGCAGTTCTTC.

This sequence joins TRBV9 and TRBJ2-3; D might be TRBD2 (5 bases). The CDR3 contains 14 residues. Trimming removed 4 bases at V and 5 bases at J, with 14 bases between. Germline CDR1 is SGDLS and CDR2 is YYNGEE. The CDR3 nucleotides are TGTGCCAGCAGCACATCCGGCGGGCTAGATACGCAGTATTTT. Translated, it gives CASSTSGGLDTQYF.

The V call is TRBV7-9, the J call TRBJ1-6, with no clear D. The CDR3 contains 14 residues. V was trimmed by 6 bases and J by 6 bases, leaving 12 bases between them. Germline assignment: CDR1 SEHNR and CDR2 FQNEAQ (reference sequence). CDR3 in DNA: TGTGCCAGCAGTTTATTCTCCCTTAATTCACCCCTCCACTTT. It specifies CASSLFSLNSPLHF.

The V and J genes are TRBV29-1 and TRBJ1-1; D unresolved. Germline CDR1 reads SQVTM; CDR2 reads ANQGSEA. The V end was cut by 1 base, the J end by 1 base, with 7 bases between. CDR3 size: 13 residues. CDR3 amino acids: CSVEVSRNTEAFF. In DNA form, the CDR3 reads TGCAGCGTTGAAGTCTCCAGGAACACTGAAGCTTTCTTT.

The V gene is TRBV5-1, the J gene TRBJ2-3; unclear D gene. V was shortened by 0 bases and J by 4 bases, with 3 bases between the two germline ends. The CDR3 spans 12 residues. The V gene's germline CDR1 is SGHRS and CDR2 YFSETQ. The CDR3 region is CASSLVPDTQYF. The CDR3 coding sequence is TGCGCCAGCAGCTTGGTCCCAGATACGCAGTATTTT.

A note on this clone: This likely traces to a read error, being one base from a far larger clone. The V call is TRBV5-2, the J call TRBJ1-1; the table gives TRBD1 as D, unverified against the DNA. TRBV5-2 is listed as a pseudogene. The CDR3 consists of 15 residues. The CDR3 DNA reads TGTGCCAGCAGCCACGCTATGGACAGGGCCGCTGAAGCTTTCTTT. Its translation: CASSHAMDRAAEAFF.

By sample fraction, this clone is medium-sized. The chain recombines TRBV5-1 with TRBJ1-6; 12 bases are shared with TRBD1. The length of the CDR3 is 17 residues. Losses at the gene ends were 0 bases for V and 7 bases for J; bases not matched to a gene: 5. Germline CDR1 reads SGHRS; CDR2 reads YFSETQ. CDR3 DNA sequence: TGCGCCAGCAGCTTGGCTCGGGACAGGGGGCAAAATTCACCCCTCCACTTT. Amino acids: CASSLARDRGQNSPLHF.

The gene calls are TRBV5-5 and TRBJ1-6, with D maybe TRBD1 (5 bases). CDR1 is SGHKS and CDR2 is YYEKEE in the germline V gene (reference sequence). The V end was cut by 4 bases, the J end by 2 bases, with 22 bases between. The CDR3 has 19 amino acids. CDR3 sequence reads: CASSDQTNRDSPYNSPLHF. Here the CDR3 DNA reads TGTGCCAGCAGCGACCAGACTAACCGGGACTCTCCCTATAATTCACCCCTCCACTTT.

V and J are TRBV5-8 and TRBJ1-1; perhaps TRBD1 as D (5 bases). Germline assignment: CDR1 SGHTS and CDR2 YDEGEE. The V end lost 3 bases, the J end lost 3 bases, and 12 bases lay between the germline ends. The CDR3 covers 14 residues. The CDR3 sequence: CASSWPGDHTEAFF. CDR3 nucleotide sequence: TGTGCCAGCAGCTGGCCGGGGGATCACACTGAAGCTTTCTTT.

CDR3 region: CASSKPEGSGYTF. Here the CDR3 DNA reads TGTGCCAGCAGCAAACCCGAGGGGAGCGGCTACACCTTC. The chain has TRBV28 and TRBJ1-2; tentatively, D is TRBD1 (5 bases). Trimming took off 6 bases at V and 8 bases at J, with 16 bases between the two ends. Germline lookup yields CDR1 MDHEN and CDR2 SYDVKM. This CDR3 has 13 amino acids.

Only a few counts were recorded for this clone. The CDR3 DNA reads as TGTGCCAGCAGCTACCAAAAGCGCTACGAGCAGTACTTC. Translating gives CASSYQKRYEQYF. This chain connects TRBV5-4 to TRBJ2-7; no reliable D call. Trimming removed 3 bases from V and 3 bases from J, with 10 bases in between. Germline V CDR1 and CDR2: SGHNT, YYREEE (reference sequence). CDR3 length: 13 residues.

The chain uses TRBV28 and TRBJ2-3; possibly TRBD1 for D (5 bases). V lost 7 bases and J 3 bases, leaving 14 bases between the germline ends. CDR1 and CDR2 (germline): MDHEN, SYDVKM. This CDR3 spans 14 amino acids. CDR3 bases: TGTGCCAGCAACCCAGGGTTCCGGACAGATACGCAGTATTTT. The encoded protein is CASNPGFRTDTQYF. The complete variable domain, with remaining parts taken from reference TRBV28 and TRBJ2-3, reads DVKVTQSSRYLVKRTGEKVFLECVQDMDHENMFWYRQDPGLGLRLIYFSYDVKMKEKGDIPEGYSVSREKKERFSLILESASTNQTSMYLCASNPGFRTDTQYFGPGTRLTVL.

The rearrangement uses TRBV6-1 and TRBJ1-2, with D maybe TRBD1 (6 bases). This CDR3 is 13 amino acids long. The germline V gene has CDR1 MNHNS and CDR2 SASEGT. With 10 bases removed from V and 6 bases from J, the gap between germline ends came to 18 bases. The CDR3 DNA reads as TGTGCCACCTGGGGACAATGGATAGATGGCTACACCTTC. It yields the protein CATWGQWIDGYTF.

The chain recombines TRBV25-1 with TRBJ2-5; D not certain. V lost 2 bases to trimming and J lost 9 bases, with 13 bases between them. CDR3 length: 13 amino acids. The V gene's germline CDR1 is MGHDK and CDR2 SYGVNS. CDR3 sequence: CASSETSARAQYF. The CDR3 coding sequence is TGTGCCAGCAGTGAAACGTCGGCAAGGGCCCAGTACTTC. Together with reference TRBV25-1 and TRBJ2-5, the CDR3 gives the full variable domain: EADIYQTPRYLVIGTGKKITLECSQTMGHDKMYWYQQDPGMELHLIHYSYGVNSTEKGDLSSESTVSRIRTEHFPLTLESARPSHTSQYLCASSETSARAQYFGPGTRLLVL.

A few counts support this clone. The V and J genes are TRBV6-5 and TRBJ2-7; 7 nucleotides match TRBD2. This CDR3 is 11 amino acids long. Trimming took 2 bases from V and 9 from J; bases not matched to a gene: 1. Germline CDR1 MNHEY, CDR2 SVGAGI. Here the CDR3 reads CASSYGGGQYF. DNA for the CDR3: TGTGCCAGCAGTTACGGGGGGGGGCAGTACTTC.

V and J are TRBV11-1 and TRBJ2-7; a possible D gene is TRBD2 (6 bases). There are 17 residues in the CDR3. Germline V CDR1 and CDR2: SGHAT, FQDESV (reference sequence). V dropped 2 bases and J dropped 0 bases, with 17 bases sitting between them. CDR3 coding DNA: TGTGCCAGCAGCTTACGGGGGAGCCCCCCCCTCTCCTACGAGCAGTACTTC. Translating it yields CASSLRGSPPLSYEQYF.